Below, one TCR beta chain is given with its context. The sample originates from a study of blood T cell repertoires in COVID-19. On the study more broadly: Sites in the United States, Italy and Spain provided acute and convalescent COVID-19 samples. PBMCs, B-cell-depleted T cells, or T cells were the source of the cDNA or gDNA that made up the material.

Germline assignment: CDR1 KGHDR and CDR2 SFDVKD. The CDR3 has 14 amino acids. The ends were cut back, 10 bases at V and 6 bases at J, with 17 bases in the middle. Original methodology: Scientists estimated how many nucleated cells there were by amplifying reference gene primers. Repertoires were generated with immunoSEQ multiplex PCR, while TCRdb's copy carries only in-frame clones and drops some. V and J calls and clone size are as listed in that table; D and trimming were resolved from the DNA. Of under 130,000 clones in the sample, around 81% were seen once. Sequenced material: peripheral blood. This TCR was sampled from a man older than 75 with acute or convalescent COVID-19. The J gene is TRBJ2-2, the V gene TRBV24-1, with D perhaps TRBD2 (7 bases). The CDR3 sequence is CATAGARVPGELFF. In nucleotides, the CDR3 is TGTGCCACGGCGGGGGCGCGGGTCCCCGGGGAGCTGTTTTTT.